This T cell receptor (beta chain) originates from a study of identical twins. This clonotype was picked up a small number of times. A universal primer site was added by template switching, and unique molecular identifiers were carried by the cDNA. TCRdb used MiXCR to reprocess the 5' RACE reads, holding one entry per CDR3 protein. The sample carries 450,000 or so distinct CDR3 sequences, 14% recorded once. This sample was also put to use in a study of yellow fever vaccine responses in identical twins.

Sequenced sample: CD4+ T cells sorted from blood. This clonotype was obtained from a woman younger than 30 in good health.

DNA of the CDR3: TGTGCCATCAGCCCAGGGACTAGCCACGAGCAGTACTTC. As protein: CAISPGTSHEQYF. V and J are TRBV10-3 and TRBJ2-7, with 9 bases fitting TRBD2. With V trimmed by 6 bases and J by 5 bases, 5 bases remained unmatched. Per germline, CDR1 ENHRY and CDR2 SYGVKD. The CDR3 length is 13 residues.